The present T cell receptor (beta chain) was sequenced within a study of shared clonotypes between healthy human individuals. This CDR3 has 12 amino acids. Trimming removed 6 bases at V and 3 bases at J, with 9 bases between. CDR1 and CDR2 (germline): SQVTM, ANQGSEA. Assay runs were performed at deep level. Investigators spread the genomic DNA of each subset evenly over several immunoSEQ plates. Profiled with immunoSEQ multiplex PCR; TCRdb holds only in-frame clones, not every one. Among 2 million to 2.5 million clones listed, 85% to 95% were seen once. V and J are TRBV29-1 and TRBJ1-5; the D gene is possibly TRBD1 (5 bases). The material sequenced was naive CD4+ T cells from PBMCs. The subset: CD45RA+ positively selected. The receptor was isolated from a man in his late teens or twenties in good health. Some clones in this sample may be carry-over from other donors' samples. The CDR3 DNA follows: TGCAGCGTCGGGACCCTCAATCAGCCCCAGCATTTT. Translating gives CSVGTLNQPQHF. The full variable domain, rest sourced from reference TRBV29-1 and TRBJ1-5, is SAVISQKPSRDICQRGTSLTIQCQVDSQVTMMFWYRQQPGQSLTLIATANQGSEATYESGFVIDKFPISRPNLTFSTLTVSNMSPEDSSIYLCSVGTLNQPQHFGDGTRLSIL.